The source of this T cell receptor beta chain is a study of T-cell memory formation after mild COVID-19. Study background: Largely, the TCR clusters proved donor specific. The study's findings and limits: Still unconfirmed is whether the second-wave clones peaking on day 37 recognized SARS-CoV-2. Clones that contracted clustered mainly in CM and EM if CD4+ and in EMRA if CD8+. Balance between CD4 and CD8 was seen in clones contracting day 15 to 85, and a CD4+ lean was seen in later expanders.

This clonotype was observed a few times. Its antigen is currently unknown. TCRdb passed the 5' RACE reads through MiXCR, listing each CDR3 protein once. The sample lists 300,000 or so distinct CDR3 sequences; roughly 15% were seen once. V lost 8 bases and J 0 bases, leaving 11 bases between the germline ends. Germline V gives CDR1 MGHRA, CDR2 YSYEKL. This CDR3 has 15 amino acids. The sample taken for sequencing was PBMCs or a T cell subset sorted from them (not recorded which). This clonotype was obtained from a man aged 18 to 30 who had mild COVID-19 (a few samples of this study predate the infection). Cell type and time point are not known. The genes are TRBV4-1 and TRBJ1-6, with no clear D. Here the CDR3 DNA reads TGCGCCAGCGGTCTGGGGAGCTCCTATAATTCACCCCTCCACTTT. It encodes CASGLGSSYNSPLHF.